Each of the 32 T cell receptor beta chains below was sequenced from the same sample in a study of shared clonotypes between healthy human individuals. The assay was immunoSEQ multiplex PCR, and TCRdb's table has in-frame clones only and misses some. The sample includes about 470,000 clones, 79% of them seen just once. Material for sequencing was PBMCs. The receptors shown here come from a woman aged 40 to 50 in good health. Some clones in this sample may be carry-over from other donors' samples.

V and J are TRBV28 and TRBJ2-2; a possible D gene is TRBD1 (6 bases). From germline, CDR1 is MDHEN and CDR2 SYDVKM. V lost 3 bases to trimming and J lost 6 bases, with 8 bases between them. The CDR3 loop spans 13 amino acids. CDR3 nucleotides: TGTGCCAGCAGTTTTGGGGGCTCCGGGGAGCTGTTTTTT. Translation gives CASSFGGSGELFF.

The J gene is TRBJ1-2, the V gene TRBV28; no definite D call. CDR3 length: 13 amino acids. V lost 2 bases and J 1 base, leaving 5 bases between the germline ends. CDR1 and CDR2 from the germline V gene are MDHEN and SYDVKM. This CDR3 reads CASSLGLNYGYTF. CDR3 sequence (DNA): TGTGCCAGCAGTTTAGGCCTTAACTATGGCTACACCTTC.

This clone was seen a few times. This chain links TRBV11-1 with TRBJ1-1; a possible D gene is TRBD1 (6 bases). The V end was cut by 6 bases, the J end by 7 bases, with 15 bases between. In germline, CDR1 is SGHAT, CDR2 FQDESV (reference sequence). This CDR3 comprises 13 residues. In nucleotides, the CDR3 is TGTGCCAGCAGACGGGGAAGAGGGGGTGAAGCTTTCTTT. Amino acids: CASRRGRGGEAFF.

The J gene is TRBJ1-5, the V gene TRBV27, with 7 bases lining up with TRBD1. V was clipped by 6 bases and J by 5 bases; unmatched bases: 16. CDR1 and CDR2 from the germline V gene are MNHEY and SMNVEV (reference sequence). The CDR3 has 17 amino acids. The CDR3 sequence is CASSQGGAWDIDQPQHF. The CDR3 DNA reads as TGTGCCAGCAGCCAGGGGGGGGCCTGGGATATCGATCAGCCCCAGCATTTT.

CDR3 region: CASGRTGTGLSYEQYF. The DNA for the CDR3 is TGCGCCAGCGGTCGGACCGGGACAGGGCTCTCCTACGAGCAGTACTTC. The rearrangement joins TRBV10-2 to TRBJ2-7; 9 bases agree with TRBD1. The germline V gene has CDR1 WSHSY and CDR2 SAAADI. V lost 8 bases to trimming and J lost 0 bases; unmatched junction nucleotides: 11. The CDR3 spans 16 residues.

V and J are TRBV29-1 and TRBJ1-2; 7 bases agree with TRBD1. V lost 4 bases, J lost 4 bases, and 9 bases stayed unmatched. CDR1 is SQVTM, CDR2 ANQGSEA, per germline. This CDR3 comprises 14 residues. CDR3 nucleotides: TGCAGCGTTGGGGTGGACAGGATTGGCTATGGCTACACCTTC. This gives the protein CSVGVDRIGYGYTF.

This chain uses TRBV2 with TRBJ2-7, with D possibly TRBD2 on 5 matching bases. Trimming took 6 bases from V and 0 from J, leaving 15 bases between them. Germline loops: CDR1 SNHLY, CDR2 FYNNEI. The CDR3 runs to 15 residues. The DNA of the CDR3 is TGTGCCAGCAGGGGGAGTGGGCAGCCCTCCTACGAGCAGTACTTC. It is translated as CASRGSGQPSYEQYF.

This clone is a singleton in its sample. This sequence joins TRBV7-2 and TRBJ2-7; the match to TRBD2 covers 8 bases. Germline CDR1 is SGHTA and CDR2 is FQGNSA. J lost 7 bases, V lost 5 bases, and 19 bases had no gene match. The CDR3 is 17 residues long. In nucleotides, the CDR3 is TGTGCCAGCAGCCCTGGGCATAACCACACCGGCGGGAGGGAGCAGTACTTC. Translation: CASSPGHNHTGGREQYF.

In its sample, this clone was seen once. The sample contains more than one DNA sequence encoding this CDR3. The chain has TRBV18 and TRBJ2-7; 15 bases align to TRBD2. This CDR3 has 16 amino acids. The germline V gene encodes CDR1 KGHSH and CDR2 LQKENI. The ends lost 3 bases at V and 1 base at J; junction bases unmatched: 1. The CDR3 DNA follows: TGTGCCAGCTCACCGGGACTAGCGGGAGGTTCCTACGAGCAGTACTTC. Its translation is CASSPGLAGGSYEQYF.

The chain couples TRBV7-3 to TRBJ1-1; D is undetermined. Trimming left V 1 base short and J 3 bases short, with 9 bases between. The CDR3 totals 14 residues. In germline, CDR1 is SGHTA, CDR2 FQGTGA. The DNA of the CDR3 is TGTGCCAGCAGCTTAAACCGCCAGGACACTGAAGCTTTCTTT. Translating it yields CASSLNRQDTEAFF.

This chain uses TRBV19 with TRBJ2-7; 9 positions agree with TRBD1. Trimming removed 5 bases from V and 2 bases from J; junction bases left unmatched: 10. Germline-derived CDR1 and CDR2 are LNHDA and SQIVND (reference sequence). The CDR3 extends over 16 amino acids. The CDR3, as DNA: TGTGCCAGTAGTGCCCTCGGGGGGACAGGGACCTACGAGCAGTACTTC. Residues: CASSALGGTGTYEQYF. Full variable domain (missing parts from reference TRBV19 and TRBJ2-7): DGGITQSPKYLFRKEGQNVTLSCEQNLNHDAMYWYRQDPGQGLRLIYYSQIVNDFQKGDIAEGYSVSREKKESFPLTVTSAQKNPTAFYLCASSALGGTGTYEQYFGPGTRLTVT.

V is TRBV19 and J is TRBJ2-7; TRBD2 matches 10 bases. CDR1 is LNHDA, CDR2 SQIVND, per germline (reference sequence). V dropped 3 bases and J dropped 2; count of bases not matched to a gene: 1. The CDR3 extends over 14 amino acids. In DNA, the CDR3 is TGTGCCAGTAGTATCCTAGCGGGGGCCTACGAGCAGTACTTC. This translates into CASSILAGAYEQYF.

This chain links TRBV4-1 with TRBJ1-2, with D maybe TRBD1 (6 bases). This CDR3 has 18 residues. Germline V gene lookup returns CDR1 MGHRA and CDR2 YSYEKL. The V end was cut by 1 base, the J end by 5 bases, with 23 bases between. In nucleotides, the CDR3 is TGCGCCAGCAGCCAAGTCAGGAATCAGGGGCCAAATTTGTATGGCTACACCTTC. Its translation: CASSQVRNQGPNLYGYTF.

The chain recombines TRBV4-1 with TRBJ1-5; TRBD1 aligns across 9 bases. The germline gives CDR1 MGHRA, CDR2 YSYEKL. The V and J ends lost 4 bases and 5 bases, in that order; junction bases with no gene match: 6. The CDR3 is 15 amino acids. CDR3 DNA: TGCGCCAGCAGCCCCCCGGGACAGGGAGATCAGCCCCAGCATTTT. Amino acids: CASSPPGQGDQPQHF.

The CDR3 sequence: CASSDRLWGTQYF. In DNA form, the CDR3 reads TGTGCCAGCAGTGACCGGTTATGGGGGACCCAGTACTTC. This chain joins TRBV6-4 and TRBJ2-5; D not certain. The CDR3 is 13 amino acids. Looked up from germline, CDR1 is MRHNA and CDR2 is SNTAGT. Trimming left V 2 bases short and J 7 bases short, with 11 bases between.

The CDR3 nucleotides are TGTGCCAGCAGCTTAGCACTGGGGGACCCTGGGGCCAACGTCCTGACTTTC. Amino acids: CASSLALGDPGANVLTF. This chain links TRBV11-2 with TRBJ2-6, with D perhaps TRBD1 or TRBD2 (5 bases each). Germline V gene lookup returns CDR1 SGHAT and CDR2 FQNNGV. V shed 1 base and J shed 2 bases, with 12 bases lying between them. This CDR3 is 17 amino acids long.

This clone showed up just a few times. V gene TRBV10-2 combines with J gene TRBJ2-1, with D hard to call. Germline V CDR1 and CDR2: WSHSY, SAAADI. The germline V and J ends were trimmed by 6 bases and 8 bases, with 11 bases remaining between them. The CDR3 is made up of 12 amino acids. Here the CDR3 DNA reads TGCGCCAGCAGGGGTCCCCGGCATGAGCAGTTCTTC. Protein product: CASRGPRHEQFF.

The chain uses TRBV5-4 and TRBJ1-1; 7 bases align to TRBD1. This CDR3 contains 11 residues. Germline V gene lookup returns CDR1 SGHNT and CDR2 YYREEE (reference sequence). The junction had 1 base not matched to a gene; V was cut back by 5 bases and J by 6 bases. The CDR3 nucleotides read TGTGCCAGCAGAAGGGGGCCTGAAGCTTTCTTT. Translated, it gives CASRRGPEAFF.

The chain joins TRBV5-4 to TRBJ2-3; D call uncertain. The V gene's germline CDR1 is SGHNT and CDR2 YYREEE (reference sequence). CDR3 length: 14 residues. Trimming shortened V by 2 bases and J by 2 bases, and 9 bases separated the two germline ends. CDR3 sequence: CASSFPGSTDTQYF. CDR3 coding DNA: TGTGCCAGCAGCTTCCCCGGGTCCACAGATACGCAGTATTTT.

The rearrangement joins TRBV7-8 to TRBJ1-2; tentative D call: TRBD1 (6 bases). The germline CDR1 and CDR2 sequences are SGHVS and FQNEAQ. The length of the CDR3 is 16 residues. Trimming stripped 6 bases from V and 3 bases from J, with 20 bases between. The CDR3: CASSFKGGARDYGYTF. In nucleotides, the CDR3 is TGTGCCAGCAGTTTTAAGGGGGGGGCACGGGACTATGGCTACACCTTC.

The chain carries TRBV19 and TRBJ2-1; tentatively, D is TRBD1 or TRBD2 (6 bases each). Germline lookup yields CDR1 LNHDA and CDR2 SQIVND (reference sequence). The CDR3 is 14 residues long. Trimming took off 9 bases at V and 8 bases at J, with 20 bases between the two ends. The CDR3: CARSAPEGGDEQFF. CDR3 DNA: TGTGCCAGGAGTGCACCCGAGGGGGGCGATGAGCAGTTCTTC. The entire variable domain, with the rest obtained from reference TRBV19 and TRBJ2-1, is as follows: DGGITQSPKYLFRKEGQNVTLSCEQNLNHDAMYWYRQDPGQGLRLIYYSQIVNDFQKGDIAEGYSVSREKKESFPLTVTSAQKNPTAFYLCARSAPEGGDEQFFGPGTRLTVL.

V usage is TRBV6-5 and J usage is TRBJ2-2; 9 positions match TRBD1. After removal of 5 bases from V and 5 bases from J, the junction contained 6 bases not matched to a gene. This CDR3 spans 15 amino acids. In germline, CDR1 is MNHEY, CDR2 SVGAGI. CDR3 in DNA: TGTGCCAGCAGTAGACGGGACAGGGCTACCGGGGAGCTGTTTTTT. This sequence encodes CASSRRDRATGELFF.

CDR3 DNA sequence: TGTGCCAGCAGTGAGGAGGGGGCCTACGAGCAGTACTTC. Amino acids: CASSEEGAYEQYF. The chain combines TRBV2 with TRBJ2-7; D might be TRBD1 or TRBD2, each matching 6 bases. The CDR3 covers 13 residues. The V gene's germline CDR1 is SNHLY and CDR2 FYNNEI. V lost 3 bases and J 2 bases, leaving 8 bases between the germline ends.

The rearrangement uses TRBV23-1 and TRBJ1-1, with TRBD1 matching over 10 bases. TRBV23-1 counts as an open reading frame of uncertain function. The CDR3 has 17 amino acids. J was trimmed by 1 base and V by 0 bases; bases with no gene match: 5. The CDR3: CASSQSRTGGKNTEAFF. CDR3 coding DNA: TGCGCCAGCAGTCAATCTCGGACAGGGGGAAAGAACACTGAAGCTTTCTTT.

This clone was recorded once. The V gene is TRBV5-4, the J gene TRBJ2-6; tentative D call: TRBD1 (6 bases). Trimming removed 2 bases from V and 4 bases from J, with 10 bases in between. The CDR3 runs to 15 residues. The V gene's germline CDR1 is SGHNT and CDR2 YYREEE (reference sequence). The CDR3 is CASSFTGSGANVLTF. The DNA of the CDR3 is TGTGCCAGCAGCTTTACAGGGTCCGGGGCCAACGTCCTGACTTTC. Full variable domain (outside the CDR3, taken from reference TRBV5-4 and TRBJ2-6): ETGVTQSPTHLIKTRGQQVTLRCSSQSGHNTVSWYQQALGQGPQFIFQYYREEENGRGNFPPRFSGLQFPNYSSELNVNALELDDSALYLCASSFTGSGANVLTFGAGSRLTVL.

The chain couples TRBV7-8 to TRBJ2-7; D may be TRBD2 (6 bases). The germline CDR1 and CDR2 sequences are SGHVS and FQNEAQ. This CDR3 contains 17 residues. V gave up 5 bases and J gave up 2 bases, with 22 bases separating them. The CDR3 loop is CASSPNGGTGLAYEQYF. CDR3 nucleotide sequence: TGTGCCAGCAGCCCTAACGGCGGGACTGGTCTGGCCTACGAGCAGTACTTC. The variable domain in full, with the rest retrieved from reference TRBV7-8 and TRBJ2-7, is GAGVSQSPRYKVAKRGQDVALRCDPISGHVSLFWYQQALGQGPEFLTYFQNEAQLDKSGLPSDRFFAERPEGSVSTLKIQRTQQEDSAVYLCASSPNGGTGLAYEQYFGPGTRLTVT.

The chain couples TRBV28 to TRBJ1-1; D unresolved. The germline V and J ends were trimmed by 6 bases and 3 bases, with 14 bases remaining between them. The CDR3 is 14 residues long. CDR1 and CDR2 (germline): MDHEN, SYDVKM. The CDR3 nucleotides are TGTGCCAGCAGCGCGACGGCTGGGGACACTGAAGCTTTCTTT. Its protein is CASSATAGDTEAFF.

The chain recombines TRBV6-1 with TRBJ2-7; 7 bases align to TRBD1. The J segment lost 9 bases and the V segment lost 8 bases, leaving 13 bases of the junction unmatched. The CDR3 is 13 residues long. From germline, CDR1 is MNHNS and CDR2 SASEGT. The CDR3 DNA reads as TGTGCCAGCCTGCTGACAGGGTGGTCTGTGCAGTACTTC. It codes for CASLLTGWSVQYF.

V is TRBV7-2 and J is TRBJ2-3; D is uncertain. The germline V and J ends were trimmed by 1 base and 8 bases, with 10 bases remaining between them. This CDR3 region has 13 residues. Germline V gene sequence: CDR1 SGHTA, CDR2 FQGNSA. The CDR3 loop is CASSLERPSTQYF. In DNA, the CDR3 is TGTGCCAGCAGCTTAGAGCGCCCGAGTACGCAGTATTTT.

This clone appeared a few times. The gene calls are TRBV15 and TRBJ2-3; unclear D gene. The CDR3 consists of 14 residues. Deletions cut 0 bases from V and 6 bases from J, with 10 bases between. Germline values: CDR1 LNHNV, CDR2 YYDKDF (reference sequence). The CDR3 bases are TGTGCCACCAGCAGAGATCAGGAGAGGGATACGCAGTATTTT. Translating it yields CATSRDQERDTQYF.

CDR3 in amino acids: CASRQGFSTDTQYF. CDR3 bases: TGCGCCAGCCGACAGGGATTCTCCACAGATACGCAGTATTTT. V and J are TRBV5-1 and TRBJ2-3; 7 nucleotides align to TRBD1. V shed 7 bases, J shed 2 bases, and the junction held 7 bases outside the gene matches. The germline gives CDR1 SGHRS, CDR2 YFSETQ. CDR3 size: 14 residues.

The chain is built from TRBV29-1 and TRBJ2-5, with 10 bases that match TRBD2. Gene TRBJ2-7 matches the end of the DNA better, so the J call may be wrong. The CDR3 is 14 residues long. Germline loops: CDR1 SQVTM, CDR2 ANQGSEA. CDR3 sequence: CSVLGLAATYEQYF. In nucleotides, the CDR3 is TGCAGCGTTCTAGGACTAGCGGCTACCTACGAGCAGTACTTC.